The 21 T cell receptor beta chains given below trace back to one sample, sequenced in a study of OX40 agonist ivuxolimab in advanced cancers. Profiling relied on immunoSEQ multiplex PCR, and the TCRdb table lists in-frame clones only, not all of them. This sample has 25,000 or so clones, with 75% to 90% found just once. The sample consisted of CD4+ or CD8+ T cells sorted from blood, taken in a trial of the OX40 agonist ivuxolimab. These receptors came from an adult with an advanced solid tumor such as melanoma, head and neck, liver or kidney cancer.

This chain joins TRBV19 and TRBJ2-6; D remains ambiguous. V was cut by 0 bases and J by 3 bases, with 12 bases left in between. Germline V gene data show CDR1 as LNHDA and CDR2 as SQIVND (reference sequence). The CDR3 is 17 amino acids. CDR3 sequence reads: CASSIDWGSGGANVLTF. For the CDR3, the DNA is TGTGCCAGTAGTATAGATTGGGGTTCTGGTGGGGCCAACGTCCTGACTTTC. The full variable domain, in which reference TRBV19 and TRBJ2-6 provide the parts outside the CDR3, is DGGITQSPKYLFRKEGQNVTLSCEQNLNHDAMYWYRQDPGQGLRLIYYSQIVNDFQKGDIAEGYSVSREKKESFPLTVTSAQKNPTAFYLCASSIDWGSGGANVLTFGAGSRLTVL.

The V and J genes are TRBV10-3 and TRBJ2-3; tentative D call: TRBD1 (5 bases). The V gene lost 6 bases and the J gene lost 10 bases, with 17 bases spanning the gap. The CDR3 has 13 amino acids. Germline CDR1 is ENHRY and CDR2 is SYGVKD. The CDR3 reads CAIRAQQDGAQYF. In DNA form, the CDR3 reads TGTGCCATCAGGGCTCAACAGGATGGAGCGCAGTATTTT.

As DNA, the CDR3 is TGTGCCAGCAGTTTAACCCCGCGCTTGGTCAATCAGCCCCAGCATTTT. It specifies CASSLTPRLVNQPQHF. V usage is TRBV28 and J usage is TRBJ1-5; no clear D. Germline V gives CDR1 MDHEN, CDR2 SYDVKM. Trimming took 2 bases from V and 3 from J, leaving 14 bases between them. The CDR3 is made up of 16 amino acids.

V gene TRBV5-6 combines with J gene TRBJ1-5, with TRBD1 identical over 8 bases. Germline V CDR1 and CDR2: SGHDT, YYEEEE. The CDR3 is 16 amino acids. Germline trimming cut 4 bases from V and 0 bases from J; bases unmatched to any gene: 6. CDR3 bases: TGTGCCAGCAGCCTAACAGGGGGGTATAGCAATCAGCCCCAGCATTTT. It encodes CASSLTGGYSNQPQHF.

This clone was detected a few times. The genes are TRBV27 and TRBJ2-1; D could derive from TRBD1 or TRBD2 (5 bases each). This CDR3 is 15 amino acids long. Germline V gene data show CDR1 as MNHEY and CDR2 as SMNVEV (reference sequence). V lost 6 bases and J 1 base, leaving 13 bases between the germline ends. The CDR3 DNA sequence: TGTGCCAGCAGCCCCAGGGACGGGTCCTACAATGAGCAGTTCTTC. Amino acid sequence: CASSPRDGSYNEQFF.

The chain couples TRBV28 to TRBJ2-1; TRBD2 is a possible D gene (5 bases). This CDR3 comprises 15 residues. Germline V gene sequence: CDR1 MDHEN, CDR2 SYDVKM. V was shortened by 7 bases and J by 2 bases, with 15 bases between the two germline ends. In DNA, the CDR3 is TGTGCCAGCAAGGCAAGTGGAGCGGCCTACAATGAGCAGTTCTTC. This sequence encodes CASKASGAAYNEQFF.

The V and J genes are TRBV6-4 and TRBJ1-3, with D tentatively TRBD1 (5 bases). Germline lookup yields CDR1 MRHNA and CDR2 SNTAGT. The length of the CDR3 is 12 residues. V shed 6 bases and J shed 3 bases, with 6 bases lying between them. The chain's CDR3 is CASRGVGNTIYF. CDR3 nucleotide sequence: TGTGCCAGCAGAGGGGTTGGAAACACCATATATTTT.

This sequence joins TRBV6-4 and TRBJ2-1, with D perhaps given as TRBD1 or TRBD2 (5 bases each). Germline assignment: CDR1 MRHNA and CDR2 SNTAGT. V was shortened by 1 base and J by 9 bases, with 10 bases between the two germline ends. The CDR3 totals 13 residues. The CDR3 coding sequence is TGTGCCAGCAGTGACTACGGGGCGGGTGAGCAGTTCTTC. This translates into CASSDYGAGEQFF.

The chain joins TRBV11-3 to TRBJ1-5; D might be TRBD1 (5 bases). The CDR3 is 14 residues long. Trimming left V 5 bases short and J 7 bases short, with 15 bases between. Germline V gene sequence: CDR1 SGHNT, CDR2 YENEEA. CDR3 amino acids: CASSVQTVTQPQHF. CDR3 in DNA: TGTGCCAGCAGCGTTCAGACAGTAACCCAGCCCCAGCATTTT. Combining the CDR3 with reference TRBV11-3 and TRBJ1-5 gives the whole variable domain EAGVVQSPRYKIIEKKQPVAFWCNPISGHNTLYWYLQNLGQGPELLIRYENEEAVDDSQLPKDRFSAERLKGVDSTLKIQPAELGDSAVYLCASSVQTVTQPQHFGDGTRLSIL.

The genes are TRBV7-3 and TRBJ1-2, with 7 bases that match TRBD1. V shed 5 bases, J shed 2 bases, and the junction held 5 bases outside the gene matches. This CDR3 is 14 amino acids long. The germline V gene has CDR1 SGHTA and CDR2 FQGTGA. The CDR3 DNA reads as TGTGCCAGCAGCCCAGGGGGACCAAACTATGGCTACACCTTC. Translated: CASSPGGPNYGYTF.

The V gene is TRBV2, the J gene TRBJ1-1, with 8 bases aligning to TRBD1. Germline values: CDR1 SNHLY, CDR2 FYNNEI. V lost 6 bases, J lost 2 bases, and 2 bases stayed unmatched. The CDR3 has 13 amino acids. The CDR3 region is CASRGQVNTEAFF. The CDR3 region has the DNA TGTGCCAGCAGGGGACAGGTTAACACTGAAGCTTTCTTT.

This clone was counted once. J is TRBJ1-2 and V is TRBV21-1; TRBD1, the D gene given by the table, was not confirmed from the DNA. TRBV21-1 is labeled a pseudogene. The CDR3 length is 14 residues. The CDR3 loop reads CASRIETGGNGYTF. The CDR3, as DNA: TGTGCCAGCAGGATAGAGACAGGGGGCAATGGCTACACCTTC.

J is TRBJ2-2 and V is TRBV5-1, with D tentatively TRBD1 (6 bases). CDR1 and CDR2 from the germline V gene are SGHRS and YFSETQ. Trimming stripped 4 bases from V and 6 bases from J, with 22 bases between. The CDR3 sequence is 17 residues long. Written as DNA, the CDR3 is TGCGCCAGCAGCCTAGGACAGTCTGTCCTCGGGGCCGGGGAGCTGTTTTTT. Translating it yields CASSLGQSVLGAGELFF.

The chain has TRBV5-8 and TRBJ2-7; D might be TRBD2 (6 bases). This CDR3 contains 15 residues. Trimming pared 2 bases from V and 2 bases from J, leaving 14 bases between. CDR1 is SGHTS, CDR2 YDEGEE, per germline. The CDR3 region is CASSFTGTGAYEQYF. The CDR3 nucleotides read TGTGCCAGCAGCTTCACCGGGACGGGGGCCTACGAGCAGTACTTC.

The chain couples TRBV7-2 to TRBJ1-5; perhaps TRBD1 as D (6 bases). V was trimmed by 5 bases and J by 0 bases, leaving 11 bases between them. CDR3 length equals 15 residues. The germline V gene encodes CDR1 SGHTA and CDR2 FQGNSA. CDR3 DNA sequence: TGTGCCAGCAGCCCTAGACAGGATAGCAATCAGCCCCAGCATTTT. Translating gives CASSPRQDSNQPQHF.

About this clone itself: Other DNA sequences within the sample encode an identical CDR3. This chain links TRBV28 with TRBJ1-2, with 10 bases identical to TRBD1. The junction had 7 bases not matched to a gene; V was cut back by 6 bases and J by 6 bases. CDR3 length: 14 amino acids. The germline V gene encodes CDR1 MDHEN and CDR2 SYDVKM. The CDR3 nucleotides read TGTGCCAGCAGCCGGGGACAGGGGAGGGATGGCTACACCTTC. Translated: CASSRGQGRDGYTF.

V is TRBV18 and J is TRBJ2-7, with TRBD2 matching 13 bases. Germline loops: CDR1 KGHSH, CDR2 LQKENI. CDR3 size: 16 residues. V gave up 1 base and J gave up 7 bases; unmatched junction bases: 7. The chain's CDR3 is CASSPRGPGLAGEQYF. DNA for the CDR3: TGTGCCAGCTCACCACGCGGTCCGGGACTAGCGGGAGAGCAGTACTTC.

The CDR3 DNA sequence: TGTGCCCACCATGCGGGGGCGAGGACTGAAGCTTTCTTT. Translation: CAHHAGARTEAFF. The genes are TRBV28 and TRBJ1-1; tentatively, D is TRBD1 (6 bases). Germline assignment: CDR1 MDHEN and CDR2 SYDVKM. V lost 11 bases and J lost 5, with 18 bases in between. The CDR3 extends over 13 amino acids.

V gene TRBV6-5 combines with J gene TRBJ1-2; possible D gene TRBD1, 5 bases. The CDR3 is 14 amino acids. Between the trimmed V and J ends, which lost 0 bases and 4 bases, there was a span of 9 bases. Per germline, CDR1 MNHEY and CDR2 SVGAGI. This chain's CDR3 is CASSYSSGAYGYTF. The CDR3 nucleotides are TGTGCCAGCAGTTACTCGAGCGGGGCCTATGGCTACACCTTC.

The chain combines TRBV6-5 with TRBJ2-7; TRBD2 matches 13 bases. The CDR3 consists of 16 residues. Per the germline V gene, CDR1 is MNHEY and CDR2 is SVGAGI. V lost 3 bases, J lost 4 bases, and 6 bases stayed unmatched. In DNA form, the CDR3 reads TGTGCCAGCAGTTATTCCGCGGGACTAGCGGGATACGAGCAGTACTTC. Protein product: CASSYSAGLAGYEQYF.

This rearrangement joins TRBV5-1 to TRBJ2-7; TRBD2 matches at 7 bases. CDR3 length: 16 residues. The trim removed 4 bases at V and 3 bases at J, leaving 13 bases unmatched. Looked up from germline, CDR1 is SGHRS and CDR2 is YFSETQ. CDR3 sequence (DNA): TGCGCCAGCAGCCGTACCCCCGCGGGGAGGGGCTACGAGCAGTACTTC. Amino acids: CASSRTPAGRGYEQYF. The whole variable domain, filled in from reference TRBV5-1 and TRBJ2-7, reads KAGVTQTPRYLIKTRGQQVTLSCSPISGHRSVSWYQQTPGQGLQFLFEYFSETQRNKGNFPGRFSGRQFSNSRSEMNVSTLELGDSALYLCASSRTPAGRGYEQYFGPGTRLTVT.